The rows below give T cell receptor beta chains drawn from one sample of a study of control samples from healthy donors and cancer patients. The method was immunoSEQ multiplex PCR; TCRdb's version includes in-frame clones alone and lacks a portion of them. In the table there are some 110,000 clones, about 93% of which are singletons. Sequencing used blood. Receptor source: a young man in good health. Each CDR3 is given with its conserved first and last residue. The D gene is left open where the match is weak. Rows may omit the clone size; those that give it use once, few, many or a size class.

d_call	v_call	clone_size	j_call	cdr3_aa	cdr3_nt
NA	TRBV7-9	NA	TRBJ1-5	CASSTPGKGINQPQHF	TGTGCCAGCAGCACACCTGGAAAGGGGATCAATCAGCCCCAGCATTTT
TRBD2	TRBV24-1	NA	TRBJ2-5	CATSASGGTKMQETQYF	TGTGCCACCTCAGCTAGCGGGGGGACGAAGATGCAAGAGACCCAGTACTTC
NA	TRBV5-1	NA	TRBJ1-1	CASSPSGRDTEAFF	TGCGCCAGCAGCCCAAGCGGACGGGACACTGAAGCTTTCTTT
NA	TRBV18	NA	TRBJ1-1	CASSPPGGSEAFF	TGTGCCAGCTCACCACCGGGAGGCTCTGAAGCTTTCTTT
NA	TRBV6-5	NA	TRBJ1-3	CASMRGDTIYF	TGTGCCAGCATGAGGGGAGACACCATATATTTT
NA	TRBV6-5	NA	TRBJ2-7	CASSSTEWEQYF	TGTGCCAGCAGTTCCACGGAGTGGGAGCAGTACTTC
NA	TRBV6-5	NA	TRBJ1-6	CASRGDSPLHF	TGTGCCAGCAGGGGGGATTCACCCCTCCACTTT
NA	TRBV19	NA	TRBJ2-2	CASHHADTGELFF	TGTGCCAGCCACCATGCGGACACCGGGGAGCTGTTTTTT
NA	TRBV7-9	few	TRBJ2-2	CASTPVSTGELFF	TGTGCCAGCACCCCAGTCAGCACCGGGGAGCTGTTTTTT
NA	TRBV18	NA	TRBJ1-2	CASSLDGDYGYTF	TGTGCCAGCTCCCTCGACGGTGACTATGGCTACACCTTC
TRBD1	TRBV4-1	NA	TRBJ2-1	CASRKEQGNDEQFF	TGCGCCAGCAGGAAGGAACAGGGGAACGATGAGCAGTTCTTC
TRBD1	TRBV19	once	TRBJ1-1	CASSLPGQGGTEAFF	TGTGCCAGTAGCCTACCGGGACAGGGGGGCACTGAAGCTTTCTTT
NA	TRBV6-5	NA	TRBJ1-2	CASRVERGYTF	TGTGCCAGCAGGGTGGAACGTGGCTACACCTTC
TRBD1	TRBV28	NA	TRBJ1-2	CASSFPTGGAYGYTF	TGTGCCAGCAGTTTCCCAACAGGGGGCGCCTATGGCTACACCTTC
NA	TRBV19	NA	TRBJ1-2	CASSTQWRGTYYGYTF	TGTGCCAGTAGTACCCAGTGGCGGGGGACTTACTATGGCTACACCTTC
NA	TRBV5-6	NA	TRBJ1-4	CASSSLGLNEKLFF	TGTGCCAGCAGTTCCCTGGGGCTAAATGAAAAACTGTTTTTT
NA	TRBV6-6	NA	TRBJ1-1	CASRYERQSEAFF	TGTGCCAGCCGATATGAGCGACAGTCTGAAGCTTTCTTT
NA	TRBV10-3	NA	TRBJ2-7	CAIKMGGGVYEQYF	TGTGCCATCAAGATGGGAGGAGGGGTCTACGAGCAGTACTTC
NA	TRBV6-5	NA	TRBJ1-2	CASSYSGQFYGYTF	TGTGCCAGCAGTTACTCGGGGCAGTTCTATGGCTACACCTTC
TRBD2	TRBV19	NA	TRBJ2-1	CASSYPGLAGHEQFF	TGTGCCAGTAGTTACCCGGGACTAGCGGGGCATGAGCAGTTCTTC
TRBD1	TRBV3-1/TRBV3-2	NA	TRBJ1-1	CASSLKGAPGFF	TGTGCCAGCAGCCTAAAGGGGGCCCCGGGTTTCTTT
NA	TRBV5-6	NA	TRBJ1-1	CASSWGAEAFF	TGTGCCAGCAGCTGGGGAGCTGAAGCTTTCTTT
TRBD2	TRBV9	NA	TRBJ2-5	CASSATSGGAETQYF	TGTGCCAGCAGCGCGACTAGCGGGGGGGCCGAGACCCAGTACTTC
NA	TRBV5-1	once	TRBJ1-4	CASRPGGVSNREKLFF	TGCGCCAGCAGGCCTGGGGGGGTGTCAAATCGGGAAAAACTGTTTTTT
TRBD1	TRBV5-6	NA	TRBJ1-2	CASSAPGTGYGYTF	TGTGCCAGCAGCGCTCCCGGGACAGGGTATGGCTACACCTTC
NA	TRBV27	NA	TRBJ2-1	CASRGPGGRSYNEQFF	TGTGCCAGTCGTGGGCCCGGGGGGCGAAGCTACAATGAGCAGTTCTTC
NA	TRBV27	NA	TRBJ2-7	CASSFMGVGREQYF	TGTGCCAGCAGTTTCATGGGGGTGGGCCGCGAGCAGTACTTC
NA	TRBV6-5	NA	TRBJ1-1	CASREKGGANTEAFF	TGTGCCAGCAGGGAGAAGGGAGGGGCGAACACTGAAGCTTTCTTT
NA	TRBV7-2	NA	TRBJ2-1	CASVSRPSSYNEQFF	TGTGCCAGTGTATCCCGTCCGAGCTCCTACAATGAGCAGTTCTTC
TRBD1	TRBV9	NA	TRBJ2-1	CASSALRGPGNEQFF	TGTGCCAGCAGCGCCCTTAGGGGGCCGGGTAATGAGCAGTTCTTC
TRBD1	TRBV27	NA	TRBJ1-2	CASSLSSGGYGYTF	TGTGCCAGCAGTTTATCATCAGGGGGCTATGGCTACACCTTC
TRBD2	TRBV9	NA	TRBJ2-4	CASSAGLAGGLAKNIQYF	TGTGCCAGCAGCGCCGGACTAGCGGGGGGACTAGCCAAAAACATTCAGTACTTC
TRBD1	TRBV2	once	TRBJ2-1	CASSVDGQDYNEQFF	TGTGCCAGCAGTGTGGATGGACAGGATTACAATGAGCAGTTCTTC
NA	TRBV21-1	NA	TRBJ1-2	CASSKDQAGWYGYTF	TGTGCCAGCAGCAAAGACCAGGCAGGGTGGTATGGCTACACCTTC
NA	TRBV12-5	NA	TRBJ1-1	CASGLGNTEAFF	TGTGCTAGTGGTTTAGGGAACACTGAAGCTTTCTTT
NA	TRBV12-3/TRBV12-4	NA	TRBJ1-5	CASSLTNNQPQHF	TGTGCCAGCAGTTTGACAAACAATCAGCCCCAGCATTTT
NA	TRBV5-4	NA	TRBJ1-2	CASSQTTGAYAF	TGTGCCAGCAGCCAGACGACAGGCGCATACGCCTTC
NA	TRBV19	NA	TRBJ1-1	CASRRGGNTEAFF	TGTGCCAGTAGGAGGGGGGGGAACACTGAAGCTTTCTTT
NA	TRBV7-2	NA	TRBJ2-1	CASSPEGREEQFF	TGTGCCAGCAGCCCAGAAGGCAGGGAGGAGCAGTTCTTC
NA	TRBV21-1	once	TRBJ1-4	CASSIGETARPVGEKLFF	TGTGCCAGCAGCATTGGTGAAACTGCCCGCCCGGTTGGAGAAAAACTGTTTTTT
NA	TRBV24-1	NA	TRBJ1-5	CATSDSGQPNQPQHF	TGTGCCACCAGTGATAGTGGACAACCTAATCAGCCCCAGCATTTT
NA	TRBV6-5	NA	TRBJ1-2	CASSYMGDYGYTF	TGTGCCAGCAGTTACATGGGTGACTATGGCTACACCTTC
TRBD1	TRBV27	NA	TRBJ1-4	CASSFSGTGTFKKLFF	TGTGCCAGCAGTTTCTCCGGGACAGGGACCTTTAAAAAACTGTTTTTT
NA	TRBV11-1	NA	TRBJ2-3	CAVGQSLYTDTQYF	TGTGCCGTCGGGCAGAGCCTCTACACAGATACGCAGTATTTT
NA	TRBV7-9	once	TRBJ1-6	CASSPSGPGLNSPLHF	TGTGCCAGCAGCCCCTCCGGGCCAGGGCTGAATTCACCCCTCCACTTT
TRBD2	TRBV3-1/TRBV3-2	NA	TRBJ2-1	CASSQGGLAGGLGDNEQFF	TGTGCCAGCAGCCAAGGGGGCCTAGCGGGGGGTCTCGGCGACAATGAGCAGTTCTTC
TRBD2	TRBV28	NA	TRBJ2-5	CASESGGARETQYF	TGTGCCAGCGAAAGCGGGGGGGCCCGGGAGACCCAGTACTTC
NA	TRBV7-2	NA	TRBJ1-6	CASSRVNSPLHF	TGTGCCAGCAGCCGGGTAAATTCACCCCTCCACTTT
NA	TRBV2	NA	TRBJ2-5	CASSDVTLGETQYF	TGTGCCAGCAGTGATGTAACCCTGGGAGAGACCCAGTACTTC
NA	TRBV2	NA	TRBJ2-1	CASTELGRIDNEQFF	TGTGCCAGCACCGAACTGGGACGCATCGACAATGAGCAGTTCTTC
NA	TRBV2	NA	TRBJ2-2	CASSTEWLAENTGELFF	TGTGCCAGCAGTACCGAGTGGCTAGCAGAGAACACCGGGGAGCTGTTTTTT
NA	TRBV7-8	once	TRBJ2-2	CASSSGPNTGELFF	TGTGCCAGCAGCTCCGGGCCGAACACCGGGGAGCTGTTTTTT
TRBD1	TRBV7-9	NA	TRBJ1-1	CASSYGQGGGGTEAFF	TGTGCCAGCAGTTACGGACAGGGCGGAGGCGGCACTGAAGCTTTCTTT
TRBD1	TRBV3-1/TRBV3-2	once	TRBJ1-5	CASSFDRGEGQPQHF	TGTGCCAGCAGCTTTGACAGGGGGGAAGGCCAGCCCCAGCATTTT
NA	TRBV7-9	medium-sized	TRBJ2-7	CASSPGHPALEQYF	TGTGCCAGCAGCCCCGGACACCCTGCTTTAGAGCAGTACTTC
NA	TRBV14	NA	TRBJ2-3	CASSHSSTEGTQYF	TGTGCCAGCAGCCATAGCTCGACAGAGGGTACGCAGTATTTT
NA	TRBV7-8	NA	TRBJ2-3	CASSPSTDTQYF	TGTGCCAGCAGCCCTAGCACAGATACGCAGTATTTT
NA	TRBV7-9	NA	TRBJ2-2	CASSSGLDLTGELFF	TGTGCCAGCAGCTCAGGGTTGGATCTAACCGGGGAGCTGTTTTTT